This T cell receptor (beta chain) was found in a study of blood T cell repertoires in COVID-19. Across the whole study: Specimens from acute and convalescent COVID-19 originated in the United States, Italy and Spain. T cells, B-cell-depleted T cells, or PBMCs provided the cDNA or gDNA that served as material.

In the authors' workflow: Nucleated cell counts were estimated from reference gene primer amplification. Repertoires were generated with immunoSEQ multiplex PCR, while TCRdb's copy carries only in-frame clones and drops some. V, J and clone size reflect that table, while D and trimming were determined from the DNA. This table holds some 54,000 clones, over 85% found once. Trimming shortened V by 3 bases and J by 6 bases, and 11 bases separated the two germline ends. From germline, CDR1 is SGHTA and CDR2 FQGNSA. This CDR3 is 13 amino acids long. The specimen sequenced was peripheral blood. The chain recombines TRBV7-2 with TRBJ2-5, with D perhaps TRBD1 (5 bases). The sequence was obtained from an older man with active or convalescent COVID-19. The CDR3 is CASSLQGMQTQYF. CDR3 nucleotide sequence: TGTGCCAGCAGCTTGCAGGGAATGCAGACCCAGTACTTC.